The 24 T cell receptor beta chains presented below share a single source sample, sequenced in a study of cytomegalovirus exposure and HLA in healthy donors. Using immunoSEQ multiplex PCR, the repertoire was profiled, and TCRdb retains in-frame clones only, with some absent. Counted here are more than 80,000 clones, 96% occurring once; the ten biggest clones make up about 1.3%. Material for sequencing was PBMCs. The receptors here all came from a young woman in good health and CMV-seronegative.

The V gene is TRBV9, the J gene TRBJ1-5; TRBD1 aligns across 8 bases. Germline assignment: CDR1 SGDLS and CDR2 YYNGEE. The CDR3 consists of 15 residues. The trim removed 2 bases at V and 3 bases at J, leaving 4 bases unmatched. CDR3 residues: CASSVGTGNNQPQHF. As DNA, the CDR3 is TGTGCCAGCAGCGTTGGGACAGGCAACAATCAGCCCCAGCATTTT.

This clone was seen only once. V usage is TRBV21-1 and J usage is TRBJ2-7; TRBD2, the D gene given by the table, was not confirmed from the DNA. TRBV21-1 is a listed pseudogene. There are 20 residues in the CDR3. The CDR3 protein is CASSKVPAGKWQGASYEQYF. CDR3 coding DNA: TGTGCCAGCAGCAAAGTCCCGGCGGGGAAATGGCAGGGAGCCTCCTACGAGCAGTACTTC.

V usage is TRBV9 and J usage is TRBJ2-1; 7 bases line up with TRBD2. The junction had 17 bases not matched to a gene; V was cut back by 0 bases and J by 8 bases. This CDR3 is 18 amino acids long. Germline V gene lookup returns CDR1 SGDLS and CDR2 YYNGEE. For the CDR3, the DNA is TGTGCCAGCAGCGTAGGTAGGATGGGGGTTGAGCGGGGAGATGAGCAGTTCTTC. Translating gives CASSVGRMGVERGDEQFF.

This rearrangement joins TRBV4-1 to TRBJ2-3; 14 bases map to TRBD2. The V segment lost 0 bases and the J segment 6 bases; nucleotides outside the gene matches: 14. Germline CDR1 and CDR2: MGHRA and YSYEKL. This CDR3 spans 20 amino acids. CDR3 DNA: TGCGCCAGCAGCCAAGAATTCGGGGGGACTAGCGGGAGAGGGCCGGATACGCAGTATTTT. Protein sequence: CASSQEFGGTSGRGPDTQYF.

The V and J genes are TRBV5-1 and TRBJ2-7; 7 bases are shared with TRBD1. V lost 4 bases and J lost 3; bases outside the gene matches: 7. Germline CDR1 reads SGHRS; CDR2 reads YFSETQ. This CDR3 comprises 14 residues. CDR3 nucleotides: TGCGCCAGCAGCCCGGGACAGACGAACTACGAGCAGTACTTC. This encodes CASSPGQTNYEQYF. The complete variable domain, with remaining parts taken from reference TRBV5-1 and TRBJ2-7, reads KAGVTQTPRYLIKTRGQQVTLSCSPISGHRSVSWYQQTPGQGLQFLFEYFSETQRNKGNFPGRFSGRQFSNSRSEMNVSTLELGDSALYLCASSPGQTNYEQYFGPGTRLTVT.

This chain joins TRBV11-2 and TRBJ2-1, with 8 bases fitting TRBD2. This CDR3 has 15 amino acids. Germline assignment: CDR1 SGHAT and CDR2 FQNNGV. The J segment lost 6 bases and the V segment lost 5 bases, leaving 9 bases of the junction unmatched. CDR3 sequence (DNA): TGTGCCAGCAGCGCAAGCGGGAGTTCGGCCAATGAGCAGTTCTTC. It is translated as CASSASGSSANEQFF. Full variable domain (rest looked up from reference TRBV11-2 and TRBJ2-1): EAGVAQSPRYKIIEKRQSVAFWCNPISGHATLYWYQQILGQGPKLLIQFQNNGVVDDSQLPKDRFSAERLKGVDSTLKIQPAKLEDSAVYLCASSASGSSANEQFFGPGTRLTVL.

The CDR3 loop reads CASSDAGLVYEQYF. The DNA for the CDR3 is TGTGCCAGCAGCGACGCAGGACTAGTTTACGAGCAGTACTTC. The V gene is TRBV6-5, the J gene TRBJ2-7; 7 bases line up with TRBD2. The length of the CDR3 is 14 residues. J lost 4 bases, V lost 6 bases, and 9 bases had no gene match. CDR1 and CDR2 (germline): MNHEY, SVGAGI.

This chain connects TRBV10-3 to TRBJ2-7; D ambiguous. Germline V gene data show CDR1 as ENHRY and CDR2 as SYGVKD. The V gene lost 7 bases and the J gene lost 4 bases, with 11 bases spanning the gap. The CDR3 runs to 12 residues. CDR3 in amino acids: CAIITAQYEQYF. CDR3 coding DNA: TGTGCCATCATCACAGCACAGTACGAGCAGTACTTC.

The rearrangement joins TRBV6-4 to TRBJ2-2; D gene uncertain. The CDR3 is 15 amino acids. Looked up from germline, CDR1 is MRHNA and CDR2 is SNTAGT. Trimming removed 8 bases from V and 2 bases from J, with 15 bases in between. CDR3 in amino acids: CASGKEPGNTGELFF. The CDR3 DNA reads TGTGCCAGCGGAAAAGAACCGGGTAACACCGGGGAGCTGTTTTTT.

The gene calls are TRBV6-5 and TRBJ2-6; no clear D gene. Germline CDR1 MNHEY, CDR2 SVGAGI. Deletions cut 6 bases from V and 4 bases from J, with 10 bases between. The CDR3 consists of 14 residues. CDR3 sequence (DNA): TGTGCCAGCAGCCCGAGTCCAGGGGCCAACGTCCTGACTTTC. Translation: CASSPSPGANVLTF.

The rearrangement uses TRBV19 and TRBJ2-5; 12 positions match TRBD2. Germline V gene lookup returns CDR1 LNHDA and CDR2 SQIVND (reference sequence). J lost 4 bases, V lost 5 bases, and 14 bases had no gene match. The CDR3 is made up of 18 amino acids. CDR3 coding DNA: TGTGCCAGTAGTCCCCAGGGACTAGCGGGCAGAGGAGGAGAGACCCAGTACTTC. This sequence encodes CASSPQGLAGRGGETQYF.

The chain couples TRBV10-3 to TRBJ2-3, with 9 bases aligning to TRBD1. Looked up from germline, CDR1 is ENHRY and CDR2 is SYGVKD. Trimming cost V 6 bases and J 5 bases; bases outside gene matches: 6. This CDR3 contains 14 residues. The CDR3: CAIRTTGGQDTQYF. The CDR3 bases are TGTGCCATCAGGACGACAGGGGGTCAAGATACGCAGTATTTT.

This chain connects TRBV2 to TRBJ2-2; a possible D gene is TRBD2 (5 bases). The CDR3 consists of 16 residues. CDR1 and CDR2 from the germline V gene are SNHLY and FYNNEI. V lost 6 bases, J lost 3 bases, and 17 bases lay in between. For the CDR3, the DNA is TGTGCCAGCAGCTCGGCGCTAGCCGATTACACCGGGGAGCTGTTTTTT. As protein: CASSSALADYTGELFF.

V is TRBV2 and J is TRBJ2-3, with 9 bases aligning to TRBD2. The CDR3 has 14 amino acids. The germline CDR1 and CDR2 sequences are SNHLY and FYNNEI. V dropped 7 bases and J dropped 1; count of bases not matched to a gene: 3. CDR3 in DNA: TGTGCCAGCACCTGGACTAGCGGCACAGATACGCAGTATTTT. This translates into CASTWTSGTDTQYF.

The chain uses TRBV10-3 and TRBJ2-2, with 7 bases lining up with TRBD1. CDR1 and CDR2 (germline): ENHRY, SYGVKD. This CDR3 has 14 residues. With V trimmed by 3 bases and J by 6 bases, 4 bases remained unmatched. The CDR3 DNA follows: TGTGCCATCAGTGATCGACAGGGCCCCGGGGAGCTGTTTTTT. Its translation is CAISDRQGPGELFF.

The chain couples TRBV10-2 to TRBJ1-2, with D possibly being TRBD1 (6 bases). Germline V gene lookup returns CDR1 WSHSY and CDR2 SAAADI. The CDR3 spans 14 residues. Trimming stripped 4 bases from V and 2 bases from J, with 11 bases between. In DNA, the CDR3 is TGCGCCAGCAGTGGTACCACAGGGAACTATGGCTACACCTTC. Residues: CASSGTTGNYGYTF.

V and J are TRBV6-6 and TRBJ2-1; D might be TRBD2 (5 bases). V lost 1 base, J lost 7 bases, and 8 bases lay in between. The CDR3 is made up of 13 amino acids. Germline V gives CDR1 MNHNY, CDR2 SVGAGI (reference sequence). The CDR3 region is CASSYLDLNEQFF. CDR3 nucleotide sequence: TGTGCCAGCAGTTACTTGGACTTGAATGAGCAGTTCTTC.

This clone is a singleton in its sample. V is TRBV5-1 and J is TRBJ2-4, with D tentatively TRBD2 (6 bases). The V gene's germline CDR1 is SGHRS and CDR2 YFSETQ. There are 15 residues in the CDR3. The V end lost 0 bases, the J end lost 7 bases, and 14 bases lay between the germline ends. The CDR3 bases are TGCGCCAGCAGCTTGGCCCCGGGAGTAGAGAACATTCAGTACTTC. This codes for CASSLAPGVENIQYF.

The chain is built from TRBV11-3 and TRBJ2-3; 9 bases fit TRBD1. Germline lookup yields CDR1 SGHNT and CDR2 YENEEA. The CDR3 length is 15 residues. With V trimmed by 5 bases and J by 3 bases, 6 bases remained unmatched. CDR3 region: CASSPAGTGTDTQYF. The CDR3 DNA follows: TGTGCCAGCAGCCCGGCCGGGACAGGGACAGATACGCAGTATTTT.

This clone was seen a single time. The chain couples TRBV5-1 to TRBJ1-2; perhaps TRBD1 as D (5 bases). Per germline, CDR1 SGHRS and CDR2 YFSETQ. Between the trimmed V and J ends, which lost 7 bases and 5 bases, there was a span of 18 bases. This CDR3 contains 14 residues. The CDR3 reads CASVSDRPPYGYTF. CDR3 sequence (DNA): TGCGCCAGCGTAAGTGACAGACCCCCTTATGGCTACACCTTC.

The chain uses TRBV7-9 and TRBJ1-1; no clear D. V lost 4 bases, J lost 3 bases, and 3 bases lay in between. The CDR3 is 11 amino acids. Germline V gene lookup returns CDR1 SEHNR and CDR2 FQNEAQ (reference sequence). The CDR3 DNA reads TGTGCCAGCAGCTCGGACACTGAAGCTTTCTTT. Amino acid sequence: CASSSDTEAFF.

CDR3 loop: CASSLFSSGRANEQFF. CDR3 nucleotide sequence: TGTGCCAGCAGTTTATTTTCTAGCGGGAGGGCCAATGAGCAGTTCTTC. The chain couples TRBV27 to TRBJ2-1, with TRBD2 matching over 12 bases. Germline V gene sequence: CDR1 MNHEY, CDR2 SMNVEV (reference sequence). V was pared by 1 base and J by 6 bases, with 4 bases of the junction left unmatched. CDR3 length equals 16 residues.

CDR3 region: CASRENEGYTF. CDR3 nucleotides: TGCGCCAGCAGGGAGAATGAGGGCTACACCTTC. V gene TRBV5-1 combines with J gene TRBJ1-2; D ambiguous. CDR1 is SGHRS, CDR2 YFSETQ, per germline. V dropped 5 bases and J dropped 8 bases, with 10 bases sitting between them. This CDR3 is built from 11 residues.

The chain combines TRBV7-9 with TRBJ2-5; D might be TRBD2 (7 bases). Germline CDR1 is SEHNR and CDR2 is FQNEAQ (reference sequence). V was trimmed by 1 base and J by 5 bases, leaving 26 bases between them. There are 19 residues in the CDR3. Here the CDR3 reads CASSLDKVGGRGGRETQYF. The CDR3 bases are TGTGCCAGCAGCTTAGATAAGGTTGGCGGGAGAGGGGGTCGGGAGACCCAGTACTTC.